Each of the 4 T cell receptor beta chains below was sequenced from the same sample in a study of OX40 agonist ivuxolimab in advanced cancers. TCRdb's table, derived via immunoSEQ multiplex PCR, lists solely in-frame clones and lacks some. The sample lists around 140,000 clones, 90% occurring once. Specimen: CD4+ or CD8+ T cells sorted from blood, collected in a trial of the OX40 agonist ivuxolimab. All receptors derive from an adult with an advanced solid tumor such as melanoma, head and neck, liver or kidney cancer.

The CDR3 loop is CASRSGLQEAFF. The CDR3, as DNA: TGTGCCAGCAGATCGGGACTGCAGGAAGCTTTCTTT. This rearrangement joins TRBV11-2 to TRBJ1-1; the D gene is possibly TRBD1 (5 bases). The germline V gene has CDR1 SGHAT and CDR2 FQNNGV. The CDR3 is made up of 12 amino acids. V was pared by 6 bases and J by 8 bases, with 13 bases between.

This sequence joins TRBV6-5 and TRBJ1-2; D not certain. V was trimmed by 3 bases and J by 5 bases, leaving 16 bases between them. The CDR3 spans 15 residues. Germline V gene lookup returns CDR1 MNHEY and CDR2 SVGAGI. The CDR3 reads CASSYRQVGRYGYTF. The CDR3 coding sequence is TGTGCCAGCAGTTATCGGCAGGTGGGAAGGTATGGCTACACCTTC.

The chain combines TRBV7-2 with TRBJ2-1; 11 bases are a match to TRBD2. The V and J ends lost 5 bases and 0 bases, in that order; junction bases with no gene match: 6. This CDR3 spans 17 amino acids. Germline V gives CDR1 SGHTA, CDR2 FQGNSA. CDR3 residues: CASSPLAGDFSYNEQFF. The CDR3 region has the DNA TGTGCCAGCAGCCCACTAGCGGGAGATTTCTCCTACAATGAGCAGTTCTTC.

The chain joins TRBV28 to TRBJ2-7, with D possibly matching TRBD1 (6 bases). V was cut by 7 bases and J by 4 bases, with 17 bases left in between. This CDR3 comprises 14 residues. CDR1 MDHEN and CDR2 SYDVKM come from the germline V gene. CDR3 nucleotide sequence: TGTGCCAGCATTTTGAGGGGCAGGGGTTACGAGCAGTACTTC. Amino acids: CASILRGRGYEQYF.